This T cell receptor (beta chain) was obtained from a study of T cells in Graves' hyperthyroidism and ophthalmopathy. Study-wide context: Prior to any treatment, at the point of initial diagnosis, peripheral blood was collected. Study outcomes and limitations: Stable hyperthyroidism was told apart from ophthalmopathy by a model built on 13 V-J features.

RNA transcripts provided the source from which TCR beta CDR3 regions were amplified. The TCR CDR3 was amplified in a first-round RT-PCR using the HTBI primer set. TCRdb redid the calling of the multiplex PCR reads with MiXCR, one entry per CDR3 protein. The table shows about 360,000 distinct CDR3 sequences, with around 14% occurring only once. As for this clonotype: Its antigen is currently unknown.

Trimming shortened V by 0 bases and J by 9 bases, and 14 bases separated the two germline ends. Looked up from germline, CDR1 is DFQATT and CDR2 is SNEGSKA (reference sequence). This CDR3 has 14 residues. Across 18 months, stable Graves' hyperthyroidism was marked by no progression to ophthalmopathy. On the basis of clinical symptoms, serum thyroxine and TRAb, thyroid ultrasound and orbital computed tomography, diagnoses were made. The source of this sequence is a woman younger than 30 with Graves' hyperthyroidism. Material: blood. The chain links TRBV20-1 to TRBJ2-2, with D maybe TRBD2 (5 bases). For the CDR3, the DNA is TGCAGTGCTAGAGAGGCTAGTGCCGGGAGGGAGCTGTTTTTT. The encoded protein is CSAREASAGRELFF.